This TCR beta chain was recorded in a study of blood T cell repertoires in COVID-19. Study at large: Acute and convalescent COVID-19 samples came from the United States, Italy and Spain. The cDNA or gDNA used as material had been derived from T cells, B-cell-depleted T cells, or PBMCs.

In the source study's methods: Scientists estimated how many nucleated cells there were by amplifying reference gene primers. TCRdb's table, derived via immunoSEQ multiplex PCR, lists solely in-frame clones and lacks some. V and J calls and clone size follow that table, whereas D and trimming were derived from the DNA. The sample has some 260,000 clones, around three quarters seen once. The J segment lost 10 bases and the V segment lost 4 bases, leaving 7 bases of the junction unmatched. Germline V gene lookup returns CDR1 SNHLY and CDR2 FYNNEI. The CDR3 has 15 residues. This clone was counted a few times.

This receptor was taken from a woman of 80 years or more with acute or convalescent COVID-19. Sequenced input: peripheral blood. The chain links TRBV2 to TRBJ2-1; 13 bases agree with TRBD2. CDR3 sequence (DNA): TGTGCCAGCAGTGGACTAGCGGGGGGCCCGCGGGAGCAGTTCTTC. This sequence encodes CASSGLAGGPREQFF.